Following are 22 T cell receptor beta chains from one sample sequenced in a study of CD8 T cells in Susac syndrome. An input of roughly 0.5 to 1 ug of RNA was subjected to reverse transcription using random hexamers. TCRdb re-derived calls from the immunoSEQ multiplex PCR reads in MiXCR, one entry per CDR3 protein. The data hold roughly 150,000 distinct CDR3 sequences, with roughly 95% observed a single time. The source material was CD4+ T cells from PBMCs. Source of these receptors: a human donor with Susac syndrome.

In this sample, this clonotype turned up once. The chain couples TRBV6-7 to TRBJ1-5; tentatively, D is TRBD1 (6 bases). TRBV6-7 is sorted into the ORF group, with uncertain function. The CDR3 totals 12 residues. V was cut by 10 bases and J by 7 bases, with 14 bases left in between. The CDR3 DNA reads as TGTGCCACACCACAGGGTGACCAGCCCCAGCATTTT. Its protein is CATPQGDQPQHF.

The chain has TRBV12-3 or TRBV12-4 and TRBJ2-5; 12 bases align to TRBD2. J was trimmed by 7 bases and V by 4 bases; bases with no gene match: 13. CDR3 length: 17 amino acids. The CDR3 loop reads CASSSRIRTSGDRTQYF. CDR3 nucleotides: TGTGCCAGCAGTTCGCGGATCCGGACTAGCGGGGATAGGACCCAGTACTTC.

The chain has TRBV11-2 and TRBJ1-2; possible D gene TRBD1, 6 bases. From germline, CDR1 is SGHAT and CDR2 FQNNGV. Trimming pared 5 bases from V and 2 bases from J, leaving 9 bases between. This CDR3 comprises 13 residues. CDR3 bases: TGTGCCAGCAGCCGGACAGAGAACTATGGCTACACCTTC. As protein: CASSRTENYGYTF.

The chain links TRBV5-1 to TRBJ2-6; TRBD1 aligns across 7 bases. This CDR3 is 17 amino acids long. CDR1 and CDR2 from the germline V gene are SGHRS and YFSETQ. V trimming: 4 bases; J trimming: 0 bases; junction bases outside the gene matches: 7. CDR3 in DNA: TGCGCCAGCAGCATGGGACAGCCGAGCTCTGGGGCCAACGTCCTGACTTTC. The encoded protein is CASSMGQPSSGANVLTF.

This chain links TRBV11-2 with TRBJ2-1; D ambiguous. Germline CDR1 SGHAT, CDR2 FQNNGV. V lost 2 bases to trimming and J lost 7 bases, with 6 bases between them. This CDR3 region has 12 residues. The CDR3 DNA reads TGTGCCAGCAGCTTAAGGTTTAATGAGCAGTTCTTC. Translating gives CASSLRFNEQFF.

This sequence joins TRBV7-2 and TRBJ1-2; D is undetermined. Trimming took off 2 bases at V and 8 bases at J, with 18 bases between the two ends. Germline V gene lookup returns CDR1 SGHTA and CDR2 FQGNSA. This CDR3 region has 15 residues. CDR3 residues: CASSLSRNLLKGYTF. CDR3 sequence (DNA): TGTGCCAGCAGCTTATCAAGAAACCTTCTAAAGGGCTACACCTTC.

The chain combines TRBV20-1 with TRBJ2-7; 8 positions agree with TRBD2. The junction had 4 bases not matched to a gene; V was cut back by 6 bases and J by 0 bases. In germline, CDR1 is DFQATT, CDR2 SNEGSKA (reference sequence). The CDR3 is 13 amino acids. The CDR3 is CSAGSGSSYEQYF. Written as DNA, the CDR3 is TGCAGTGCGGGAAGCGGGAGCTCCTACGAGCAGTACTTC.

V and J are TRBV7-9 and TRBJ1-2, with D possibly being TRBD1 (5 bases). V was pared by 5 bases and J by 4 bases, with 11 bases between. Germline V lookup: CDR1 SEHNR, CDR2 FQNEAQ (reference sequence). This CDR3 comprises 13 residues. The CDR3 DNA reads TGTGCCAGCAGCAACCGGGACGGCTATGGCTACACCTTC. Its translation is CASSNRDGYGYTF.

This rearrangement joins TRBV29-1 to TRBJ1-5; tentatively, D is TRBD1 (5 bases). The CDR3 loop spans 15 amino acids. V was clipped by 4 bases and J by 2 bases, with 15 bases between them. Germline V gene lookup returns CDR1 SQVTM and CDR2 ANQGSEA. CDR3 residues: CSVGGSGNGNQPQHF. CDR3 sequence (DNA): TGCAGCGTTGGGGGGTCGGGGAATGGCAATCAGCCCCAGCATTTT.

This chain connects TRBV29-1 to TRBJ1-1, with D possibly TRBD1 on 6 matching bases. Trimming left V 7 bases short and J 5 bases short, with 14 bases between. CDR1 is SQVTM, CDR2 ANQGSEA, per germline. CDR3 length equals 12 residues. Written as DNA, the CDR3 is TGCAGCGCCTGGAGGGGGGAAACTGAAGCTTTCTTT. Translating gives CSAWRGETEAFF.

The J gene is TRBJ1-5, the V gene TRBV20-1, with D maybe TRBD1 (6 bases). V shed 6 bases and J shed 0 bases, with 15 bases lying between them. This CDR3 is built from 15 residues. The germline CDR1 and CDR2 sequences are DFQATT and SNEGSKA (reference sequence). CDR3 nucleotides: TGCAGTGCCCTCCACGGGGGGGCTAGCAATCAGCCCCAGCATTTT. It specifies CSALHGGASNQPQHF.

The rearrangement uses TRBV29-1 and TRBJ2-3; the match to TRBD2 covers 8 bases. J gave up 4 bases and V 4 bases, and 7 bases lay outside the gene matches. Germline V gives CDR1 SQVTM, CDR2 ANQGSEA. The length of the CDR3 is 14 residues. Here the CDR3 DNA reads TGCAGCGTTGCTCGCGGGGGGCCCTCAGATACGCAGTATTTT. This sequence encodes CSVARGGPSDTQYF.

This clonotype was recorded only once. This chain uses TRBV12-3 or TRBV12-4 with TRBJ1-4; D is unresolved. V lost 2 bases and J lost 0, with 4 bases in between. There are 14 residues in the CDR3. CDR3 DNA sequence: TGTGCCAGCAGTTTACTAACAACTAATGAAAAACTGTTTTTT. Its protein is CASSLLTTNEKLFF.

The chain combines TRBV2 with TRBJ2-1, with 9 bases that match TRBD2. In germline, CDR1 is SNHLY, CDR2 FYNNEI. V dropped 6 bases and J dropped 7; count of bases not matched to a gene: 7. The CDR3 is 14 amino acids. The CDR3 DNA is TGTGCCAGCAGCGGTACTAGCGGGCCGAATGAGCAGTTCTTC. The encoded protein is CASSGTSGPNEQFF.

The chain is built from TRBV29-1 and TRBJ2-7; 9 bases are a match to TRBD1. This CDR3 comprises 13 residues. The ends lost 6 bases at V and 3 bases at J; junction bases unmatched: 6. CDR1 is SQVTM and CDR2 is ANQGSEA in the germline V gene. The chain's CDR3 is CSVGGQGYYEQYF. DNA of the CDR3: TGCAGCGTCGGTGGACAGGGGTACTACGAGCAGTACTTC.

V usage is TRBV14 and J usage is TRBJ1-4; 10 bases map to TRBD1. Per germline, CDR1 SGHDN and CDR2 FVKESK. With 4 bases clipped from V and 5 bases from J, the junction kept 7 bases outside the gene matches. This CDR3 is built from 16 residues. This chain's CDR3 is CASSLRTGGLNEKLFF. The CDR3 DNA sequence: TGTGCCAGCAGCCTCCGGACAGGGGGGCTCAATGAAAAACTGTTTTTT.

The chain recombines TRBV27 with TRBJ2-4; a possible D gene is TRBD2 (6 bases). V lost 1 base and J lost 1, with 8 bases in between. This CDR3 is 15 amino acids long. Per the germline V gene, CDR1 is MNHEY and CDR2 is SMNVEV (reference sequence). The CDR3 spells CASSLYRGAKNIQYF. The CDR3 bases are TGTGCCAGCAGTTTATATCGGGGGGCCAAAAACATTCAGTACTTC.

The rearrangement links TRBV4-1 to TRBJ2-5; 8 bases match TRBD2. The V gene's germline CDR1 is MGHRA and CDR2 YSYEKL. The CDR3 extends over 17 amino acids. J lost 4 bases, V lost 1 base, and 11 bases had no gene match. The CDR3 is CASSQAPGSAGGETQYF. DNA for the CDR3: TGCGCCAGCAGCCAAGCCCCCGGTTCCGCGGGGGGAGAGACCCAGTACTTC.

CDR3 nucleotide sequence: TGTGCCAGCAGACCTCTTCAGGAGAGCGGGGTGGAGACCCAGTACTTC. This sequence encodes CASRPLQESGVETQYF. J is TRBJ2-5 and V is TRBV21-1; no check of the table's D call, TRBD2, against the DNA was made. TRBV21-1 is listed as a pseudogene. The CDR3 has 16 amino acids.

The chain links TRBV4-3 to TRBJ1-2; possibly TRBD1 for D (5 bases). V was clipped by 0 bases and J by 7 bases, with 15 bases between them. From germline, CDR1 is LGHNA and CDR2 YSLEER. The CDR3 has 15 amino acids. This CDR3 reads CASSQDPQGRGGYTF. CDR3 DNA: TGCGCCAGCAGCCAAGATCCCCAGGGTCGAGGTGGCTACACCTTC.

The chain recombines TRBV7-2 with TRBJ1-3; D call uncertain. The germline CDR1 and CDR2 sequences are SGHTA and FQGNSA. CDR3 size: 15 residues. The V gene lost 4 bases and the J gene lost 0 bases, with 10 bases spanning the gap. CDR3 sequence: CASSSQRNSGNTIYF. The CDR3 coding sequence is TGTGCCAGCAGCTCACAGAGGAACTCTGGAAACACCATATATTTT.

This chain uses TRBV7-2 with TRBJ2-5; 12 nucleotides align to TRBD2. Germline V gene sequence: CDR1 SGHTA, CDR2 FQGNSA. The CDR3 loop spans 15 amino acids. With 4 bases clipped from V and 5 bases from J, the junction kept 5 bases outside the gene matches. The CDR3 DNA reads TGTGCCAGCAGCTCTAGCGGGGGGGCCGGTGAGACCCAGTACTTC. Its translation: CASSSSGGAGETQYF.